This record looks at one T cell receptor (beta chain) sequence and its context. Its target is unknown. This entry belongs to a study of cytomegalovirus exposure and HLA in healthy donors. Study observations and caveats: An analysis done earlier found most TCR beta V segments productive about 87% or about 30% of the time. Researchers reported in a later analysis that a missense DCLRE1C variant was tied to TCR beta V- and J-gene trimming. Across all donors, roughly uniform sequencing depth was an assumption of the presence/absence analyses.

The PCR contained 60 Vbeta and 13 Jbeta primers. TCRdb's table, derived via immunoSEQ multiplex PCR, lists solely in-frame clones and lacks some. The sample yields about 170,000 clones, more than 70% seen once. In germline, CDR1 is LGHNA, CDR2 YSLEER. V was pared by 6 bases and J by 3 bases, with 9 bases of the junction left unmatched. The CDR3 has 16 amino acids. The rearrangement uses TRBV4-3 and TRBJ2-1; TRBD2 aligns across 9 bases. The sequence was collected from a woman in her 50s in good health and CMV-seropositive. Sequencing was carried out using PBMCs. CDR3 residues: CASSRLAGEVYNEQFF. Written as DNA, the CDR3 is TGCGCCAGCAGTCGTTTAGCGGGAGAGGTCTACAATGAGCAGTTCTTC.